The T cell receptor (beta chain) under discussion was sequenced for a study of CD8+ T cells in alopecia areata. Isolated RNA was reverse transcribed into cDNA used as the sequencing template. Sequenced by immunoSEQ multiplex PCR; TCRdb stores in-frame clones only, minus some. Of around 99,000 clones in the sample, 84% were seen once. Points on this clone: Its antigen remains unknown.

Study-level results: Many expanded lesional clones stayed in scalp and blood while on tofacitinib.

The sample's treatment: oral pan-JAK inhibitor, 5-10 mg twice daily. This CDR3 spans 13 amino acids. Germline V gene data show CDR1 as LNHNV and CDR2 as YYDKDF (reference sequence). The V end was cut by 5 bases, the J end by 9 bases, with 13 bases between. V usage is TRBV15 and J usage is TRBJ2-2, with D perhaps TRBD2 (6 bases). The sequence was obtained from a human donor with alopecia areata. The sample was CD8+ T cells sorted from blood, taken at week 24, from a patient treated with tofacitinib. This CDR3 is CATSRDFIRELFF. In DNA, the CDR3 is TGTGCCACCAGCCGGGACTTCATCCGGGAGCTGTTTTTT.